This T cell receptor (beta chain) was retrieved from a study of human T cells and chemical hapten exposure. The CDR3 totals 13 residues. Deletions cut 11 bases from V and 1 base from J, with 11 bases between. Germline V CDR1 and CDR2: SGHVS, FQNEAQ. This clonotype was picked up a small number of times. Its target is unknown. Broader study findings: While controls formed fewer of them, expanded TCRs formed significantly more large CDR3 similarity clusters.

The sample's time point: pre-sensitization, week 0. Sample treatment: therapeutic diphenylcyclopropenone sensitization with weekly scalp DPC. Study processing details: Sample-level TCR yields exhibited a median of around 93,000, with a range of roughly 20,000 to 690,600. Using its own MiXCR run on the RACE reads, TCRdb lists one record per CDR3 protein. The V and J calls and clone size come from TCRdb's table, not from the authors' own analysis. The table lists approximately 100,000 distinct CDR3 sequences, 12% of them singletons. Sequenced material: whole blood, taken in connection with sensitization to the hapten diphenylcyclopropenone (DPC). V usage is TRBV7-8 and J usage is TRBJ2-2; D is unresolved. This receptor was identified in a woman aged 50 to 60 with alopecia areata. Some clones in this sample may be carry-over from other donors' samples. The CDR3 spells CAVEDGNTGELFF. The DNA for the CDR3 is TGTGCCGTCGAGGACGGGAACACCGGGGAGCTGTTTTTT.